These 27 T cell receptor beta chains were sequenced from one sample in a study of blood T cell repertoires in COVID-19. The data were produced by immunoSEQ multiplex PCR, yet TCRdb's version contains in-frame clones alone and is incomplete. The profile shows 250,000 to 350,000 clones, approximately 90% of them singletons. The sample was peripheral blood. The receptors were gathered from a man aged 25 to 40 with acute or convalescent COVID-19.

The gene calls are TRBV4-1 and TRBJ2-3; 9 bases are a match to TRBD1. The V segment lost 4 bases and the J segment 0 bases; nucleotides outside the gene matches: 5. The CDR3 length is 16 residues. Looked up from germline, CDR1 is MGHRA and CDR2 is YSYEKL. The CDR3 protein is CASSPQGAPSTDTQYF. As DNA, the CDR3 is TGCGCCAGCAGCCCACAGGGGGCTCCTAGCACAGATACGCAGTATTTT.

The rearrangement joins TRBV2 to TRBJ2-2; D ambiguous. With 5 bases removed from V and 6 bases from J, the gap between germline ends came to 10 bases. The CDR3 contains 13 residues. Germline V gene lookup returns CDR1 SNHLY and CDR2 FYNNEI. The CDR3 region has the DNA TGTGCCAGCAGTTTCGTTAGCCCCGGGGAGCTGTTTTTT. Encoded protein: CASSFVSPGELFF.

V and J are TRBV10-1 and TRBJ2-5; a weak D match, TRBD2 (5 bases). Germline V gene data show CDR1 as WNHNN and CDR2 as SYGVQD (reference sequence). This CDR3 spans 14 amino acids. V was clipped by 3 bases and J by 2 bases, with 10 bases between them. CDR3 protein: CASSDGLFQETQYF. CDR3 DNA sequence: TGCGCCAGCAGTGATGGACTGTTTCAAGAGACCCAGTACTTC.

The chain joins TRBV27 to TRBJ2-7; 9 bases line up with TRBD1. Unmatched junction bases numbered 5, after V lost 8 bases and J lost 0 bases. Germline lookup yields CDR1 MNHEY and CDR2 SMNVEV (reference sequence). CDR3 size: 14 residues. The CDR3 DNA reads TGTGCCAGCGGGGACAGGGTACACTCCTACGAGCAGTACTTC. It is translated as CASGDRVHSYEQYF.

The chain couples TRBV27 to TRBJ1-1; 9 positions match TRBD1. Germline V gene data show CDR1 as MNHEY and CDR2 as SMNVEV (reference sequence). Germline trimming cut 6 bases from V and 13 bases from J; bases unmatched to any gene: 12. The CDR3 has 13 residues. The CDR3 region is CASRLQGAPIFFF. As DNA, the CDR3 is TGTGCCAGCAGGCTACAGGGGGCCCCAATATTTTTCTTT.

The chain uses TRBV30 and TRBJ2-7, with 9 bases that match TRBD2. Germline CDR1 is GTSNPN and CDR2 is SVGIG (reference sequence). The CDR3 spans 14 residues. The ends lost 4 bases at V and 2 bases at J; junction bases unmatched: 6. The CDR3 nucleotides read TGTGCCTGGACCTATAGCGGGAGCACCTACGAGCAGTACTTC. Translation gives CAWTYSGSTYEQYF.

The V and J genes are TRBV6-6 and TRBJ1-2, with TRBD1 identical over 8 bases. CDR1 is MNHNY and CDR2 is SVGAGI in the germline V gene (reference sequence). The CDR3 contains 15 residues. With V trimmed by 2 bases and J by 4 bases, 6 bases remained unmatched. DNA of the CDR3: TGTGCCAGCAGTTACGGGGACAGGATACTCTATGGCTACACCTTC. Its translation: CASSYGDRILYGYTF.

The gene calls are TRBV20-1 and TRBJ2-4; a possible D gene is TRBD2 (5 bases). The CDR3 extends over 10 amino acids. Germline CDR1 DFQATT, CDR2 SNEGSKA (reference sequence). The germline V and J ends were trimmed by 6 bases and 6 bases, with 6 bases remaining between them. CDR3 in amino acids: CSAGINIQYF. The CDR3 nucleotides are TGCAGTGCCGGGATAAACATTCAGTACTTC.

The V gene is TRBV9, the J gene TRBJ2-3; 9 positions agree with TRBD1. The trim removed 3 bases at V and 0 bases at J, leaving 5 bases unmatched. Germline CDR1 and CDR2: SGDLS and YYNGEE. The CDR3 extends over 16 amino acids. The CDR3 bases are TGTGCCAGCAGCGCAAGGACAGGGGATAGCACAGATACGCAGTATTTT. Translating gives CASSARTGDSTDTQYF.

V is TRBV12-3 or TRBV12-4 and J is TRBJ2-7; maybe TRBD2 (6 bases). The germline V and J ends were trimmed by 2 bases and 4 bases, with 9 bases remaining between them. The CDR3 is 13 amino acids. In DNA, the CDR3 is TGTGCCAGCAGTTTACGCGGGGCGTACGAGCAGTACTTC. It yields the protein CASSLRGAYEQYF.

The chain is built from TRBV7-3 and TRBJ2-3; possibly TRBD2 for D (6 bases). V dropped 2 bases and J dropped 1 base, with 13 bases sitting between them. Looked up from germline, CDR1 is SGHTA and CDR2 is FQGTGA. The length of the CDR3 is 16 residues. CDR3 DNA sequence: TGTGCCAGCAGCTTACATGTGGGGGGAGGCACAGATACGCAGTATTTT. This sequence encodes CASSLHVGGGTDTQYF.

The chain carries TRBV29-1 and TRBJ2-3; TRBD1 is a possible D gene (5 bases). CDR1 is SQVTM, CDR2 ANQGSEA, per germline. Trimming shortened V by 0 bases and J by 0 bases, and 13 bases separated the two germline ends. The CDR3 length is 16 residues. The CDR3 reads CSVEDRQKTSTDTQYF. The CDR3 bases are TGCAGCGTTGAAGACCGACAGAAAACGAGCACAGATACGCAGTATTTT.

This sequence joins TRBV21-1 and TRBJ2-5; the table's D call TRBD1 went unverified against the DNA. TRBV21-1 is described as a pseudogene. The CDR3 totals 16 residues. CDR3 amino acids: CASSTRDKKYQETQYF. CDR3 bases: TGTGCCAGCAGCACGAGGGACAAGAAGTACCAAGAGACCCAGTACTTC.

The V gene is TRBV11-1, the J gene TRBJ2-7; a possible D gene is TRBD1 (5 bases). V was clipped by 3 bases and J by 6 bases, with 18 bases between them. The CDR3 extends over 15 amino acids. CDR1 is SGHAT, CDR2 FQDESV, per germline (reference sequence). The CDR3 DNA sequence: TGTGCCAGCAGCTTTGGGGCTCAGGACGGCCTCGAGCAGTACTTC. Translation: CASSFGAQDGLEQYF. The entire variable domain, with the rest obtained from reference TRBV11-1 and TRBJ2-7, is as follows: EAEVAQSPRYKITEKSQAVAFWCDPISGHATLYWYRQILGQGPELLVQFQDESVVDDSQLPKDRFSAERLKGVDSTLKIQPAELGDSAMYLCASSFGAQDGLEQYFGPGTRLTVT.

The chain combines TRBV28 with TRBJ1-2; the D gene is possibly TRBD1 (5 bases). Per the germline V gene, CDR1 is MDHEN and CDR2 is SYDVKM. This CDR3 spans 16 amino acids. The ends were cut back, 3 bases at V and 4 bases at J, with 18 bases in the middle. Here the CDR3 reads CASSFGTPEKSYGYTF. DNA for the CDR3: TGTGCCAGCAGTTTTGGGACTCCAGAAAAAAGCTATGGCTACACCTTC.

This rearrangement joins TRBV30 to TRBJ2-5; 7 bases match TRBD1. The CDR3 extends over 13 amino acids. J was trimmed by 7 bases and V by 3 bases; bases with no gene match: 8. The V gene's germline CDR1 is GTSNPN and CDR2 SVGIG (reference sequence). In DNA form, the CDR3 reads TGTGCCTGGAGCTGGGGACAGTCCGGGACCCAGTACTTC. Encoded protein: CAWSWGQSGTQYF.

V and J are TRBV3-1 (or the pseudogene TRBV3-2) and TRBJ1-2; no reliable D call. V shed 3 bases and J shed 2 bases, with 4 bases lying between them. CDR3 length: 12 amino acids. Per the germline V gene, CDR1 is LGHDT and CDR2 is YNNKEL (reference sequence). CDR3 DNA: TGTGCCAGCAGCCACCGGAACTATGGCTACACCTTC. Translating gives CASSHRNYGYTF.

This chain connects TRBV28 to TRBJ1-1; 7 bases fit TRBD1. V trimming: 8 bases; J trimming: 1 base; junction bases outside the gene matches: 4. Looked up from germline, CDR1 is MDHEN and CDR2 is SYDVKM. This CDR3 has 13 amino acids. The CDR3 DNA is TGTGCCAGCGGGACAGCTCAGAACACTGAAGCTTTCTTT. It specifies CASGTAQNTEAFF.

DNA for the CDR3: TGTGCCAGCAGCTTGACCTGGGACAGCTCAAATGAAAAACTGTTTTTT. Translated, it gives CASSLTWDSSNEKLFF. The chain employs TRBV13 and TRBJ1-4, with 7 bases identical to TRBD1. Trimming at V came to 3 bases and at J to 5 bases, leaving 9 bases not matched to a gene. There are 16 residues in the CDR3. The germline CDR1 and CDR2 sequences are PRHDT and FYEKMQ (reference sequence).

As DNA, the CDR3 is TGTGCCAGCAGCCCGGGACAGCGGGGGCAAGAGACCCAGTACTTC. It yields the protein CASSPGQRGQETQYF. This rearrangement joins TRBV5-4 to TRBJ2-5, with D tentatively TRBD2 (8 bases). Germline lookup yields CDR1 SGHNT and CDR2 YYREEE (reference sequence). Trimming took 4 bases from V and 2 from J, leaving 15 bases between them. This CDR3 region has 15 residues. Supplemented by reference TRBV5-4 and TRBJ2-5, the full variable domain reads ETGVTQSPTHLIKTRGQQVTLRCSSQSGHNTVSWYQQALGQGPQFIFQYYREEENGRGNFPPRFSGLQFPNYSSELNVNALELDDSALYLCASSPGQRGQETQYFGPGTRLLVL.

The CDR3 here is CASSLVGGGGQPQHF. The CDR3 DNA reads as TGTGCCAGCAGTTTGGTAGGGGGCGGTGGTCAGCCCCAGCATTTT. The chain carries TRBV28 and TRBJ1-5; TRBD1 aligns across 7 bases. This CDR3 is built from 15 residues. Germline V gene lookup returns CDR1 MDHEN and CDR2 SYDVKM. V shed 3 bases, J shed 6 bases, and the junction held 8 bases outside the gene matches.

This chain links TRBV30 with TRBJ1-4; D is uncertain. Germline V gives CDR1 GTSNPN, CDR2 SVGIG (reference sequence). The CDR3 covers 13 residues. V dropped 2 bases and J dropped 7 bases, with 11 bases sitting between them. Here the CDR3 DNA reads TGTGCCTGGAGTAGGGAGATCGGTGAAAAACTGTTTTTT. Encoded protein: CAWSREIGEKLFF.

This rearrangement joins TRBV6-5 to TRBJ2-3, with 7 bases lining up with TRBD1. Germline V lookup: CDR1 MNHEY, CDR2 SVGAGI. CDR3 size: 14 residues. The J segment lost 2 bases and the V segment lost 8 bases, leaving 7 bases of the junction unmatched. CDR3 sequence (DNA): TGTGCCAGCGCCCCGGGACAGCCCACAGATACGCAGTATTTT. Translation gives CASAPGQPTDTQYF.

The chain couples TRBV5-1 to TRBJ1-2, with D perhaps TRBD1 (5 bases). CDR1 and CDR2 from the germline V gene are SGHRS and YFSETQ. The V end was cut by 7 bases, the J end by 1 base, with 11 bases between. CDR3 length: 13 residues. CDR3 coding DNA: TGCGCCAGCTCGGACGGGGGTAACTATGGCTACACCTTC. This encodes CASSDGGNYGYTF.

The V gene is TRBV6-1, the J gene TRBJ1-6; 7 nucleotides agree with TRBD1. V shed 0 bases, J shed 2 bases, and the junction held 7 bases outside the gene matches. The length of the CDR3 is 18 residues. CDR1 and CDR2 from the germline V gene are MNHNS and SASEGT. CDR3 protein: CASSEAAHRGPYNSPLHF. The CDR3 DNA sequence: TGTGCCAGCAGTGAAGCGGCTCACAGGGGCCCCTATAATTCACCCCTCCACTTT.

The chain couples TRBV4-1 to TRBJ1-6, with 9 bases identical to TRBD1. This CDR3 is built from 13 residues. The trim removed 6 bases at V and 10 bases at J, leaving 4 bases unmatched. Germline V gene data show CDR1 as MGHRA and CDR2 as YSYEKL. The CDR3 coding sequence is TGCGCCAGCAGAGGCACAGGGGGCTCACCCCTCCACTTT. It encodes CASRGTGGSPLHF.

The V call is TRBV18, the J call TRBJ2-7, with 7 positions matching TRBD1. The length of the CDR3 is 14 residues. The germline V gene encodes CDR1 KGHSH and CDR2 LQKENI. The trim removed 3 bases at V and 2 bases at J, leaving 4 bases unmatched. This CDR3 reads CASSPEQGPYEQYF. In nucleotides, the CDR3 is TGTGCCAGCTCACCCGAACAGGGGCCCTACGAGCAGTACTTC.